This is a list of T cell receptor beta chains from one sample in a study of blood T cells in healthy people across ages. Using its own MiXCR run on the 5' RACE reads, TCRdb lists one record per CDR3 protein. The table shows over a million distinct CDR3 sequences, with roughly 40% occurring only once. The sample was blood. These receptors came from a woman between 18 and 29 years old in good health. CDR3s include the opening cysteine and the closing phenylalanine or tryptophan. The D gene is left open where the match is weak. For some rows the clone size is stated as once, few or many, or as a class when expanded; others skip it.

clone_size	d_call	v_call	j_call	cdr3_aa	cdr3_nt
-	-	TRBV2	TRBJ2-1	CASLTPDGMRRVSYEQFF	TGTGCCAGCCTGACACCGGACGGAATGAGGAGAGTATCGTATGAGCAGTTCTTC
few	TRBD1	TRBV7-8	TRBJ2-3	CASSYRDRGRNTQYF	TGTGCCAGCAGCTACCGGGACAGGGGGCGAAATACGCAGTATTTT
few	-	TRBV30	TRBJ2-1	CAWSPRNPNEQFF	TGTGCCTGGAGCCCTCGAAACCCCAATGAGCAGTTCTTC
-	TRBD1	TRBV15	TRBJ1-2	CATSRDGQGARGYTF	TGTGCCACCAGCAGAGATGGCCAGGGGGCGCGTGGCTACACCTTC
-	-	TRBV7-2	TRBJ2-7	CASSLVTGRGTYNEQYF	TGTGCCAGCAGCTTAGTGACCGGGAGAGGGACCTACAATGAGCAGTACTTC
-	TRBD1	TRBV27	TRBJ2-7	CASRKGPSGRDRDEQYF	TGTGCCAGCAGGAAGGGACCGAGCGGACGGGACAGGGACGAGCAGTACTTC
-	-	TRBV29-1	TRBJ2-2	CSVLGGGLTGELFF	TGCAGCGTTCTTGGGGGGGGGCTAACCGGGGAGCTGTTTTTT
few	-	TRBV6-5	TRBJ2-7	CASSYSLQTYEQYF	TGTGCCAGCAGTTACAGTCTTCAAACCTACGAGCAGTACTTC
few	-	TRBV7-9	TRBJ2-7	CASSMDGTYEQYF	TGTGCCAGCAGCATGGACGGGACCTACGAGCAGTACTTC
few	-	TRBV29-1	TRBJ1-2	CSAPLGGVKGYTF	TGCAGCGCTCCTTTAGGGGGGGTAAAGGGCTACACCTTC